This paragraph reports one T cell receptor (beta chain). The antigen is undetermined. Since all of the isolated RNA was reverse transcribed, expressed TCRB transcripts were what got sequenced. The table came from immunoSEQ multiplex PCR; TCRdb's copy has only in-frame clones and leaves some out. Of 600,000 to 750,000 clones listed, roughly an eighth were seen once; the top ten hold around 0.12%. The CDR3 is 17 amino acids. The germline CDR1 and CDR2 sequences are SSHAT and FNYEAQ (reference sequence). With V trimmed by 5 bases and J by 2 bases, 8 bases remained unmatched. The data stem from a study of beta chain features in type 1 diabetes. Overall study findings and caveats: High TCR expression in some cells could lead to their over-representation in cDNA sequencing. Across all four CD4+ subsets, people with type 1 diabetes showed modestly shorter TCRB CDR3s.

This clonotype originated in a man aged 25 to 40 with type 1 diabetes. The sequenced sample was naive CD4+ T cells from blood. J is TRBJ2-5 and V is TRBV7-7; TRBD2 matches at 13 bases. CDR3 sequence: CASSPMGLAGKQETQYF. CDR3 DNA sequence: TGTGCCAGCAGCCCGATGGGACTAGCGGGGAAGCAAGAGACCCAGTACTTC.